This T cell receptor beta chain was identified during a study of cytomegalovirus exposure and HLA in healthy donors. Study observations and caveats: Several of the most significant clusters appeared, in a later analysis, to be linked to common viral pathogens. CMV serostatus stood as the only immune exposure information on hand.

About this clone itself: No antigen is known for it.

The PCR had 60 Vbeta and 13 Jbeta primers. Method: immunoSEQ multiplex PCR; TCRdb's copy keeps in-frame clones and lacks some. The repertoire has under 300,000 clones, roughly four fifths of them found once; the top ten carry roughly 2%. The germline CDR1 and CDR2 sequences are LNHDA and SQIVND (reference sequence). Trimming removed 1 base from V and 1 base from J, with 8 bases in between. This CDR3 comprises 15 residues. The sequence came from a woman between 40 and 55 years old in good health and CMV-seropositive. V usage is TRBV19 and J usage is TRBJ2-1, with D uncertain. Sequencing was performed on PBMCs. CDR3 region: CASSIGGLSYNEQFF. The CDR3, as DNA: TGTGCCAGTAGTATAGGTGGGCTTTCCTACAATGAGCAGTTCTTC.